Listed below are T cell receptor beta chains from one sample, sequenced in a study of prognosis after radiotherapy for stage I lung cancer. Using its own MiXCR run on the multiplex PCR reads, TCRdb lists one record per CDR3 protein. The table has around 13,000 distinct CDR3 sequences, 40% to 55% seen once. The sequences come from PBMCs, collected before or after stereotactic body radiation therapy (not recorded which). The source is a donor over 45 with non-small cell lung cancer. CDR3s include the opening cysteine and the closing phenylalanine or tryptophan. D genes are given only for firm matches. Not every row has a clone size; where given, it reads once, few, many or a size class.

V	size	D	J	CDR3	DNA
TRBV2	many	-	TRBJ1-4	CASSYEGEKLFF	TGTGCCAGCAGTTACGAGGGGGAAAAACTGTTTTTT
TRBV5-1	many	-	TRBJ2-5	CASSLGVIGETQYF	TGCGCCAGCAGCTTAGGGGTGATTGGAGAGACCCAGTACTTC
TRBV12-3/TRBV12-4	-	TRBD2	TRBJ2-1	CATTRGGQFF	TGTGCCACCACGCGGGGGGGGCAGTTCTTC
TRBV7-9	-	-	TRBJ2-1	CASSPRGSNEQFF	TGTGCCAGCAGCCCCAGGGGTAGCAATGAGCAGTTCTTC
TRBV28	-	-	TRBJ1-4	CASSFRTAAGKLFF	TGTGCCAGCAGTTTTAGGACTGCCGCAGGAAAACTGTTTTTT
TRBV6-1	-	-	TRBJ2-7	CASSEAGGSREQHF	TGTGCCAGCAGTGAAGCGGGCGGTAGCCGCGAGCAGCACTTC
TRBV6-2/TRBV6-3	-	-	TRBJ2-3	CASSGFGGDTQYF	TGTGCCAGCAGTGGCTTTGGGGGAGATACGCAGTATTTT
TRBV6-4	-	-	TRBJ2-3	CASRQQENTYTQYF	TGTGCCAGCAGGCAGCAGGAAAACACATATACGCAGTATTTT
TRBV3-1	-	-	TRBJ1-2	CASTDGSFVYGYTF	TGTGCCAGCACCGACGGGAGTTTCGTATATGGCTACACCTTC
TRBV7-3	many	TRBD2	TRBJ2-3	CASSFSAGGGDTQYF	TGTGCCAGCAGCTTTTCAGCGGGGGGGGGAGATACGCAGTATTTT